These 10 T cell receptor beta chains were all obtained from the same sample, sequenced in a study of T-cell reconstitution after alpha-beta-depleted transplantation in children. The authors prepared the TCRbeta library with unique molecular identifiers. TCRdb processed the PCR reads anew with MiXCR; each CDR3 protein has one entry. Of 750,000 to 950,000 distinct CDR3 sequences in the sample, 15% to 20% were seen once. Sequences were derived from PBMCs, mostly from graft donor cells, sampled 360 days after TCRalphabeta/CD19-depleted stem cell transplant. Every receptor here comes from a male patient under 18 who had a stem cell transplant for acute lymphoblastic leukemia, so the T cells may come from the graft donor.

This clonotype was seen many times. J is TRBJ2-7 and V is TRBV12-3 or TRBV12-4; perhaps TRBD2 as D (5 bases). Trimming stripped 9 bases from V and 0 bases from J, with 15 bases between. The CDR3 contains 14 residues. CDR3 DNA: TGTGCCAGGCTGAGGGATTCGAGCTCCTACGAGCAGTACTTC. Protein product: CARLRDSSSYEQYF.

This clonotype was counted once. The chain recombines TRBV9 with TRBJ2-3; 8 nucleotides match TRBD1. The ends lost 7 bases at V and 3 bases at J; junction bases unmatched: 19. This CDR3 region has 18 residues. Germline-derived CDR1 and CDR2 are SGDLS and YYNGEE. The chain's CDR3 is CASCQGQAGRSDTDTQYF. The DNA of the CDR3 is TGTGCCAGCTGCCAGGGACAGGCTGGCCGTTCGGATACAGATACGCAGTATTTT.

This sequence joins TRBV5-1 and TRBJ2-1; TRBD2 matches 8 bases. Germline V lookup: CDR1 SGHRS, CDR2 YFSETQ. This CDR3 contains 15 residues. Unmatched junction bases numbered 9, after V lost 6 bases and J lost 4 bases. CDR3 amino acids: CASTSLSGAYNEQFF. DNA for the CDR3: TGCGCCAGCACCTCACTTAGCGGGGCTTACAATGAGCAGTTCTTC.

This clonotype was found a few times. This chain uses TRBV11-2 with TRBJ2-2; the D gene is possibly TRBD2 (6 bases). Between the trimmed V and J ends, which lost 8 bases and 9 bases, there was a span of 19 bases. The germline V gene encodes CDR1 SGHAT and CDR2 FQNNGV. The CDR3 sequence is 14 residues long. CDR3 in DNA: TGTGCCAGCCTGGGCAACGTCGGGAGTAGGGAGCTGTTTTTT. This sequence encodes CASLGNVGSRELFF.

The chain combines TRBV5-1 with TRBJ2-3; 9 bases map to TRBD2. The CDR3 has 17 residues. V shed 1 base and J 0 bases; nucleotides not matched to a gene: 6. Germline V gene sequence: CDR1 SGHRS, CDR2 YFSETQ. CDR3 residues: CASSLPGTSRSTDTQYF. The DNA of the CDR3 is TGCGCCAGCAGCTTGCCCGGGACTAGCCGCAGCACAGATACGCAGTATTTT.

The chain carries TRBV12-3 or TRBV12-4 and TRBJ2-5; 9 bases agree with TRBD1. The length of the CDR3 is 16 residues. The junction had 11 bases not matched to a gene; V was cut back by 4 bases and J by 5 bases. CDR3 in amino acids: CASSSFYRGREETQYF. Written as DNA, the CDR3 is TGTGCCAGCAGTTCCTTCTACAGGGGGCGTGAGGAGACCCAGTACTTC.

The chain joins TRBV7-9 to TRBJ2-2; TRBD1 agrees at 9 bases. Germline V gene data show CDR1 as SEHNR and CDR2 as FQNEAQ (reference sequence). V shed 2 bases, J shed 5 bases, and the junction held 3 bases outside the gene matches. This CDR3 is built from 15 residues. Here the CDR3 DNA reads TGTGCCAGCAGCTTACCCGACAGGGGGACCGGGGAGCTGTTTTTT. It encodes CASSLPDRGTGELFF.

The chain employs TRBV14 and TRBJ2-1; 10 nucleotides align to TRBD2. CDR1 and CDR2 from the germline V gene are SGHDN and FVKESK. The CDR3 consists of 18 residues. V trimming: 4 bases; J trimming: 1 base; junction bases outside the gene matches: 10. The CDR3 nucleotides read TGTGCCAGCAGCCCCTCTCAAGCGGGAGGGCTGTCCTACAATGAGCAGTTCTTC. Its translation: CASSPSQAGGLSYNEQFF.

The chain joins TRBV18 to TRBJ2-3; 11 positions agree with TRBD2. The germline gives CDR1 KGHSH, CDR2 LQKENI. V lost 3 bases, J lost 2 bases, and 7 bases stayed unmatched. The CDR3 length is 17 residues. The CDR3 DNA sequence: TGTGCCAGCTCACCTCCCGGGACTAGCGGACACACAGATACGCAGTATTTT. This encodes CASSPPGTSGHTDTQYF.

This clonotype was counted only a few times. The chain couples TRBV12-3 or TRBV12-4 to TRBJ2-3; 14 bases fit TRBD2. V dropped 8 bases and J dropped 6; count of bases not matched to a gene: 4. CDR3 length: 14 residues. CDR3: CASRRTSGRDTQYF. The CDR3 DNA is TGTGCCAGCCGAAGGACTAGCGGGAGGGATACGCAGTATTTT.